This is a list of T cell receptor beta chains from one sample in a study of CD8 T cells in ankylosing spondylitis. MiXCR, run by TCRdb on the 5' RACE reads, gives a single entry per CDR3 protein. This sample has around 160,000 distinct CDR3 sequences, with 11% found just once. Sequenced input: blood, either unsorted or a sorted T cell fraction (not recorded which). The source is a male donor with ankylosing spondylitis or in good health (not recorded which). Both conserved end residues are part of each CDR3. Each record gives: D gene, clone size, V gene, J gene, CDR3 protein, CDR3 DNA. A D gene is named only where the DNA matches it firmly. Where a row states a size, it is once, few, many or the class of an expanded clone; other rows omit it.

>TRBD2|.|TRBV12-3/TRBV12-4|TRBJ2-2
CASRTSGGITGELFF
TGTGCCAGCAGGACTAGCGGGGGTATCACCGGGGAGCTGTTTTTT
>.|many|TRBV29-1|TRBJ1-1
CSVGNSNTEAFF
TGCAGCGTTGGAAACAGTAACACTGAAGCTTTCTTT
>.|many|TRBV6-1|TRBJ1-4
CATCAGSREGEKLFF
TGTGCCACCTGCGCGGGGAGCAGGGAAGGTGAAAAACTGTTTTTT
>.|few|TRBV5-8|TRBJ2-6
CASSRGQLVSGANVLTF
TGTGCCAGCAGCAGAGGACAGTTGGTCTCTGGGGCCAACGTCCTGACTTTC
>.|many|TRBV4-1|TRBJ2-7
CASSQDGSVFSYEQYF
TGCGCCAGCAGCCAAGATGGGAGCGTCTTCTCCTACGAGCAGTACTTC
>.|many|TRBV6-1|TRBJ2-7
CASSQASIRYEQYF
TGTGCCAGCAGTCAAGCATCCATCCGCTACGAGCAGTACTTC
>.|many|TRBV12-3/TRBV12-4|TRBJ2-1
CANRRGAGEQFF
TGTGCCAACCGGAGGGGGGCAGGTGAGCAGTTCTTC
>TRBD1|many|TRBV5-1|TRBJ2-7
CASSFPGQAYEQYF
TGCGCCAGCAGTTTCCCCGGACAGGCCTACGAGCAGTACTTC
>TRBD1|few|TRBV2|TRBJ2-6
CASRGTGGSGANVLTF
TGTGCCAGCAGGGGGACAGGGGGCTCTGGGGCCAACGTCCTGACTTTC
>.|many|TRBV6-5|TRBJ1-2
CASRRDTFFTF
TGTGCCAGCAGGCGGGACACTTTCTTCACCTTC
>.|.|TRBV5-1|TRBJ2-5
CASSLGDWTFQETQYF
TGCGCCAGCAGCTTGGGGGACTGGACCTTTCAAGAGACCCAGTACTTC
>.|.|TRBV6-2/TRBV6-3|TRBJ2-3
CASSYWSEDTQYF
TGTGCCAGCAGTTACTGGTCTGAAGATACGCAGTATTTT
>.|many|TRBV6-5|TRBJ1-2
CASSYAQGYGGDYTF
TGTGCCAGCAGTTATGCCCAGGGTTACGGCGGTGACTACACCTTC
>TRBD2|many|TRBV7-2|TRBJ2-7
CASSSQRGGYEQYF
TGTGCCAGCAGCTCGCAGCGGGGGGGCTACGAGCAGTACTTC
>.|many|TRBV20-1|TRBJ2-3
CSVSGGYTDTQYF
TGCAGTGTGTCTGGCGGATACACAGATACGCAGTATTTT
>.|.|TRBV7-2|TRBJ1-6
CASSLGDSPLHF
TGTGCCAGCAGCTTAGGTGATTCACCCCTCCACTTT
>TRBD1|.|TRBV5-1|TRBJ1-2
CASSIGTESGYTF
TGCGCCAGCAGCATAGGGACAGAGAGTGGCTACACCTTC
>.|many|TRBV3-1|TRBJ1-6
CASSQDRRPSFSPLHF
TGTGCCAGCAGCCAAGATCGGCGGCCGAGTTTCTCACCCCTCCACTTT
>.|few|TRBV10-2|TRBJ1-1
CASSIGGRAEAFF
TGCGCCAGCAGTATTGGGGGGCGCGCTGAAGCTTTCTTT
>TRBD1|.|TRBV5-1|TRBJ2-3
CASSPGQGSSTDTQYF
TGCGCCAGCAGCCCGGGACAGGGCTCTAGCACAGATACGCAGTATTTT
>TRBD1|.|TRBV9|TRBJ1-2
CASSVVRDSSYTF
TGTGCCAGCAGCGTAGTAAGGGACAGCAGCTACACCTTC
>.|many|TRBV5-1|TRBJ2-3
CASSLGLSGDTQYF
TGCGCCAGCAGCCTAGGACTCAGTGGAGATACGCAGTATTTT
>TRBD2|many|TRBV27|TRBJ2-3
CASRQGLASTDTQYF
TGTGCCAGCAGGCAGGGACTAGCGAGCACAGATACGCAGTATTTT
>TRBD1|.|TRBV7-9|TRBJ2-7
CASSLTGQGVEQYF
TGTGCCAGCAGCTTAACTGGACAGGGGGTTGAGCAGTACTTC
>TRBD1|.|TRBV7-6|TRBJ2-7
CASSLAAGQGSYEQYF
TGTGCCAGCAGCTTAGCTGCGGGACAGGGTTCCTACGAGCAGTACTTC
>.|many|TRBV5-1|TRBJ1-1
CASSLEVNTEAFF
TGTGCCAGCAGCTTAGAAGTGAACACTGAAGCTTTCTTT
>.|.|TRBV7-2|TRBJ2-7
CASSLYRGFDEQYF
TGTGCCAGCAGCTTATATAGGGGGTTCGACGAGCAGTACTTC
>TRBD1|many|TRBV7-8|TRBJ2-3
CASSSDRGWDTQYF
TGTGCCAGCAGCTCGGACAGGGGGTGGGATACGCAGTATTTT
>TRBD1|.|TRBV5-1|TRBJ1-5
CASSDGQGGTGNQLQHF
TGCGCCAGCAGCGACGGACAGGGGGGAACAGGCAATCAGCTCCAGCATTTT
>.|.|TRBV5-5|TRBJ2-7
CASSPLGGPLYEQYF
TGTGCCAGCAGCCCTCTTGGGGGGCCGCTCTACGAGCAGTACTTC
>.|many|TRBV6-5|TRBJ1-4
CASSYSIVGRGNEKLFF
TGTGCCAGCAGTTACTCGATCGTGGGCAGGGGTAATGAAAAACTGTTTTTT
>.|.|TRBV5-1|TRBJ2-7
CASSWEGQRSYEQYF
TGCGCCAGCAGTTGGGAGGGACAGCGCTCCTACGAGCAGTACTTC
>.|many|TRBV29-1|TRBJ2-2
CSAGNTGELFF
TGCAGTGCAGGAAACACCGGGGAGCTGTTTTTT
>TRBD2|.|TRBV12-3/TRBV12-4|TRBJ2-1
CASSKLAGGPLF
TGTGCCAGCAGTAAACTAGCGGGAGGGCCACTCTTC
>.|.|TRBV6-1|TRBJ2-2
CASRKTISGELFF
TGTGCCAGCAGAAAGACTATCTCCGGGGAGCTGTTTTTT
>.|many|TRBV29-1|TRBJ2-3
CSVVWGQGPSLSTDTQYF
TGCAGCGTTGTTTGGGGGCAGGGACCATCCCTTAGCACAGATACGCAGTATTTT
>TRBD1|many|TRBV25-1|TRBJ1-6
CASSDRWTGLDSPLHF
TGTGCCAGCAGTGATCGTTGGACAGGGCTCGATTCACCCCTCCACTTT
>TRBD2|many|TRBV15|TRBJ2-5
CATSRVTAGGGETQYF
TGTGCCACCAGCAGAGTGACAGCGGGAGGGGGAGAGACCCAGTACTTC
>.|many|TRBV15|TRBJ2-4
CATSRDRAVDIQYF
TGTGCCACCAGCAGAGATAGGGCCGTGGACATTCAGTACTTC
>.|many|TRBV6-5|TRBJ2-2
CASSYTQGGTGELFF
TGTGCCAGCAGTTACACCCAAGGCGGTACCGGGGAGCTGTTTTTT
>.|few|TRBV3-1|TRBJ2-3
CASSQGDLPSTDTQYF
TGTGCCAGCAGCCAGGGCGACCTCCCGAGCACAGATACGCAGTATTTT
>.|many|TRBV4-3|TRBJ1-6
CASRETGSPLHF
TGCGCCAGCAGGGAAACAGGGTCACCCCTCCACTTT
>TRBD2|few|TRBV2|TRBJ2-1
CASTAGEGRGEQFF
TGTGCCAGCACTGCGGGGGAGGGCCGGGGCGAGCAGTTCTTC
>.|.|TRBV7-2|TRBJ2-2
CASSLAAGIVWGNTGELFF
TGTGCCAGCAGCTTAGCGGCAGGGATAGTGTGGGGAAACACCGGGGAGCTGTTTTTT
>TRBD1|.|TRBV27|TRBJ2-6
CASSWDRTGSGANVLTF
TGTGCCAGCAGTTGGGACAGGACGGGCTCTGGGGCCAACGTCCTGACTTTC
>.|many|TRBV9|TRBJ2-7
CASSRDTSLTGSYEQYF
TGTGCCAGCAGCCGGGACACGTCTCTCACGGGCTCCTACGAGCAGTACTTC
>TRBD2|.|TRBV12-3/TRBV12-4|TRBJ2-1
CASGLAGGPAEEQFF
TGTGCCAGCGGACTAGCGGGAGGGCCCGCAGAAGAGCAGTTCTTC
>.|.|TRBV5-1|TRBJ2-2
CASSLEGGLTSENTGELFF
TGCGCCAGCAGCTTGGAGGGGGGGCTCACTAGCGAGAACACCGGGGAGCTGTTTTTT
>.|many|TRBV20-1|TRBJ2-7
CSARDAYEQYF
TGCAGTGCTAGAGACGCCTACGAGCAGTACTTC
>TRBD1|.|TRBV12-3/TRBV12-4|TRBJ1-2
CASSKDRVSGYTF
TGTGCCAGCAGCAAGGACAGGGTTTCCGGCTACACCTTC